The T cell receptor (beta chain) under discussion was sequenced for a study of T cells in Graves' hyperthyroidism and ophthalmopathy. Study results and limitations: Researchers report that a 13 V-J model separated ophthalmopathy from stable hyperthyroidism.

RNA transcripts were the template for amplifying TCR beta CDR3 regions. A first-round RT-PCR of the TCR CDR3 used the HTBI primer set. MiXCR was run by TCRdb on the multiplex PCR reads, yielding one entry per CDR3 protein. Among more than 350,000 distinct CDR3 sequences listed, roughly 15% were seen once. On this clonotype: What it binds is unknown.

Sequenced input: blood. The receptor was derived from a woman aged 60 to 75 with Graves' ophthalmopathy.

The CDR3 is CASSFDSGGIIDEQFF. In DNA form, the CDR3 reads TGTGCCAGCAGTTTTGACAGCGGGGGAATAATTGATGAGCAGTTCTTC. This chain uses TRBV12-3 or TRBV12-4 with TRBJ2-1, with TRBD2 identical over 8 bases. This CDR3 region has 16 residues. J lost 8 bases, V lost 3 bases, and 12 bases had no gene match.